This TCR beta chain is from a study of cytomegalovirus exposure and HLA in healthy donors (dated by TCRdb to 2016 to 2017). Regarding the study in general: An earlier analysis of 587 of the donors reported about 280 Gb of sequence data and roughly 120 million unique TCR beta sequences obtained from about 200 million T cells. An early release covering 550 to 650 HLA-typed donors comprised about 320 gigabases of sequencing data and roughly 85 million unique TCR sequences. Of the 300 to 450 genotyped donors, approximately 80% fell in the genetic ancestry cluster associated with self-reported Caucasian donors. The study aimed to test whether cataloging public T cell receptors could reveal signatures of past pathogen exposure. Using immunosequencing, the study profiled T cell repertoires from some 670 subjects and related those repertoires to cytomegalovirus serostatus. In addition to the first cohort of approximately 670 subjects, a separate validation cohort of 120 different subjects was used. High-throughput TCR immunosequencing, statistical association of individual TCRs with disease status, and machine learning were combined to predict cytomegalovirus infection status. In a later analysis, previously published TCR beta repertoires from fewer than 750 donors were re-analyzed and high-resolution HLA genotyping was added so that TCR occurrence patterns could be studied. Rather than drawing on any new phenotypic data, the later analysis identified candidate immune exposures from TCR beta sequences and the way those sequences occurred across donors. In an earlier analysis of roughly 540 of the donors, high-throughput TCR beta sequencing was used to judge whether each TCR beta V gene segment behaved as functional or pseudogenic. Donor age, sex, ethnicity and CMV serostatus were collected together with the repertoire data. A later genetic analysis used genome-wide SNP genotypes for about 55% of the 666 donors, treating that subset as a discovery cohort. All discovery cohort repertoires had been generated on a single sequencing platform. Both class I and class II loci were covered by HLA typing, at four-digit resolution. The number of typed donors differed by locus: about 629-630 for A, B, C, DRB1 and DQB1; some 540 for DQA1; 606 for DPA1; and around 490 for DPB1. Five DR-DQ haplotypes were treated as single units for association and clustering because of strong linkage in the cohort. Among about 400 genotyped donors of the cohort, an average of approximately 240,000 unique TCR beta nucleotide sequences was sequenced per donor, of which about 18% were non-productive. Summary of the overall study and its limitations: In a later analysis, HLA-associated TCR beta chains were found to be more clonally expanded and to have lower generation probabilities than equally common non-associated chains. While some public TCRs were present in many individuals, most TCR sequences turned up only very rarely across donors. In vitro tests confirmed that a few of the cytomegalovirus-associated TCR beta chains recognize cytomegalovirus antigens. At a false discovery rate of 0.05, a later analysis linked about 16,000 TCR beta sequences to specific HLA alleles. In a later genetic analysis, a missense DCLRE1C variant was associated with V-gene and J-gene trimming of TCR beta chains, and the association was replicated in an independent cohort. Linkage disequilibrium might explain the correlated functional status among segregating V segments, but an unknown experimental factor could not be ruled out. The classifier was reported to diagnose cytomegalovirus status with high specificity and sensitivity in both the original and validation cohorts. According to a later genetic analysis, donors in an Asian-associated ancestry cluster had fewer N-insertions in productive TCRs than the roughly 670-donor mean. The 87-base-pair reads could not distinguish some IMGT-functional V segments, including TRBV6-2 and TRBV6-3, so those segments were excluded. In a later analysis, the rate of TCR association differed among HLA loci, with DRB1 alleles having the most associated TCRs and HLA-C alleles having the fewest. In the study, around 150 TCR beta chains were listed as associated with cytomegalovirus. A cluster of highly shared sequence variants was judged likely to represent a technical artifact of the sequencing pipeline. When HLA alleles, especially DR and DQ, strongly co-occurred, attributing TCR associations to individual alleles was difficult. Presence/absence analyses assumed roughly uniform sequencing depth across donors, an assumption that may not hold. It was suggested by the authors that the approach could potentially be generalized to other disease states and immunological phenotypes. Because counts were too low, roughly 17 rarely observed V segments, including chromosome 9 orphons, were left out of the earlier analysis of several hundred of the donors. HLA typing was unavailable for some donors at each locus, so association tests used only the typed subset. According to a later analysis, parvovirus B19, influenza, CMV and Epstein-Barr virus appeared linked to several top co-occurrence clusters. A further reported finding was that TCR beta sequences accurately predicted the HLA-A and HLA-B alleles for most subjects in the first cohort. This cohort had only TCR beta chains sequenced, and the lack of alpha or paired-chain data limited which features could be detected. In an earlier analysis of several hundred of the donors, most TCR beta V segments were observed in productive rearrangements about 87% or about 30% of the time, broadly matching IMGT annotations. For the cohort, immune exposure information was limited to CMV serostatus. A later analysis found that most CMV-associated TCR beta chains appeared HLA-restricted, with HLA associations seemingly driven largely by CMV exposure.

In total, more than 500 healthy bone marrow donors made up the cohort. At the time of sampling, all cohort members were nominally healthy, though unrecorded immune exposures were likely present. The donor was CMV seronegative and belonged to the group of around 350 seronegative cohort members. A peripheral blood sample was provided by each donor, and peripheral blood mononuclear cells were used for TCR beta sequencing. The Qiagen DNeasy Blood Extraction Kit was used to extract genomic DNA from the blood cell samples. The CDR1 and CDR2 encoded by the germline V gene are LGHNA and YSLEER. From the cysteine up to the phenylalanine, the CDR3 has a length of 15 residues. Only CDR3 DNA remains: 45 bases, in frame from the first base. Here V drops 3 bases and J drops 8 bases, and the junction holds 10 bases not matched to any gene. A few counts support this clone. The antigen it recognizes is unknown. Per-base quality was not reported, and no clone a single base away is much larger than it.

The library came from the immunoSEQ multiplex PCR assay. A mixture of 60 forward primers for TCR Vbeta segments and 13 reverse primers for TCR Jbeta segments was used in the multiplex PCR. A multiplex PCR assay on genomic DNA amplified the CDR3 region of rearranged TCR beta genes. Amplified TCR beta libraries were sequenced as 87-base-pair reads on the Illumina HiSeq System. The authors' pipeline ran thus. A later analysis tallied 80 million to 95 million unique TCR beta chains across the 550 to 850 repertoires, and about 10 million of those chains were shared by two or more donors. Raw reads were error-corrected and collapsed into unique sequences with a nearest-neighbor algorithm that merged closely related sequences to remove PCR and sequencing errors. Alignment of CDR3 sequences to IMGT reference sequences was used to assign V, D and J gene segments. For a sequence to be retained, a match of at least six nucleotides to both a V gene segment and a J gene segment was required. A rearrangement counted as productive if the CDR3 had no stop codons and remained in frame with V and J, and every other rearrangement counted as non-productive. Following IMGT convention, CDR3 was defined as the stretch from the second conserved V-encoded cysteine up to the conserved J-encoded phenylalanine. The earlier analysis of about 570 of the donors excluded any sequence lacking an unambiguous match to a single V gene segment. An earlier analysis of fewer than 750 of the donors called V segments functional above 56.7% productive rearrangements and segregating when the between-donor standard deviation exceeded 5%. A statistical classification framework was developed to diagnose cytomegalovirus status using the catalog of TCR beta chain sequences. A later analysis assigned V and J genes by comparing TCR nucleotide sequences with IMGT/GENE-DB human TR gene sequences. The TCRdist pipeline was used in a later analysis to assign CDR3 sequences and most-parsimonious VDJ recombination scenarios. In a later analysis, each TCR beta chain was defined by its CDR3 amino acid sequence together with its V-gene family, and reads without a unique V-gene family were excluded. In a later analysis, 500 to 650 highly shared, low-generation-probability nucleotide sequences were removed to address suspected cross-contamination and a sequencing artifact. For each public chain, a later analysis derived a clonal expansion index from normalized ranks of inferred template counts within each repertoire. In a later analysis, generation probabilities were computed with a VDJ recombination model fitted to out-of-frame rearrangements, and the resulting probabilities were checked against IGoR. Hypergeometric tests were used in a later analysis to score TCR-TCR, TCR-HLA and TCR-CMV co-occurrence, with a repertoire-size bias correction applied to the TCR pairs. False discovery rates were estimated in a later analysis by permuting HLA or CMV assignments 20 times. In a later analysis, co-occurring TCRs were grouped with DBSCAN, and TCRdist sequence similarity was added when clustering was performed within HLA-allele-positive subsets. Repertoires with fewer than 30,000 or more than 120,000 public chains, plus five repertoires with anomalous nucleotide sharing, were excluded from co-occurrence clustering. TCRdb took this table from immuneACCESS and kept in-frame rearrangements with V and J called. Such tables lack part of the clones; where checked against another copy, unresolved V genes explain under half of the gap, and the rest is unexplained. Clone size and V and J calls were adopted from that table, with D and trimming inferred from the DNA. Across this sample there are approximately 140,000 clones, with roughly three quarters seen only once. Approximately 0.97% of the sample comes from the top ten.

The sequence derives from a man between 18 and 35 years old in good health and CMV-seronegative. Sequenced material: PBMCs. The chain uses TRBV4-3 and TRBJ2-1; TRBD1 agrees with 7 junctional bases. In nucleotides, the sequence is TGCGCCAGCAGCCAGGCCGGACAGGTGACCGATGAGCAGTTCTTC. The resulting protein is CASSQAGQVTDEQFF.